This T cell receptor (beta chain) came from a study of blood T cell repertoires in COVID-19. Method: immunoSEQ multiplex PCR; TCRdb's copy keeps in-frame clones and lacks some. The sample lists about 56,000 clones; roughly 86% were seen once. There are 19 residues in the CDR3. Germline V gene data show CDR1 as SGHTA and CDR2 as FQGNSA. After removal of 4 bases from V and 3 bases from J, the junction contained 14 bases not matched to a gene. This clone was observed a single time. The chain is built from TRBV7-2 and TRBJ2-5, with TRBD2 matching over 13 bases. Sequencing used peripheral blood. The sequence was collected from a man over 45 with active COVID-19. The CDR3 sequence: CASSSRPYRLAGGEETQYF. CDR3 in DNA: TGTGCCAGCAGCTCTAGACCATACCGACTAGCGGGGGGAGAAGAGACCCAGTACTTC.